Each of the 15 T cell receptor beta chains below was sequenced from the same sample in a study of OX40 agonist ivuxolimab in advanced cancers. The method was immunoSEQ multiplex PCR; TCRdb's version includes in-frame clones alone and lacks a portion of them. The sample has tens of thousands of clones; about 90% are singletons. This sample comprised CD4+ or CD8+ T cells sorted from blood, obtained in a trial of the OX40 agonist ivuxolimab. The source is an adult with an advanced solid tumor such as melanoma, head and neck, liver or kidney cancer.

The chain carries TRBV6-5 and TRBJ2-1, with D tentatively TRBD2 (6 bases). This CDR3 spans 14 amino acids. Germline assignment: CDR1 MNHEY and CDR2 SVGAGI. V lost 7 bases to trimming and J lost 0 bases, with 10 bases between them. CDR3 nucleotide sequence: TGTGCCAGCATGGGGGGAAGCTCCTACAATGAGCAGTTCTTC. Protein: CASMGGSSYNEQFF.

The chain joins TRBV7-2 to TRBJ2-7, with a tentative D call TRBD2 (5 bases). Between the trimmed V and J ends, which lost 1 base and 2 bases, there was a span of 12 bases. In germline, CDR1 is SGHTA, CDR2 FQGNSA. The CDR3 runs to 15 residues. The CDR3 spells CASSLGVRGAYEQYF. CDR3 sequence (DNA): TGTGCCAGCAGCTTAGGTGTCCGGGGTGCCTACGAGCAGTACTTC.

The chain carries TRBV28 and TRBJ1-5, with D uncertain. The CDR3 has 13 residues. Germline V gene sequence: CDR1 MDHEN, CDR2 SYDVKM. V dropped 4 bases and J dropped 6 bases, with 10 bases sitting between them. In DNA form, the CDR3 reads TGTGCCAGCAGTTCCCTTAACCTTCAGCCCCAGCATTTT. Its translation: CASSSLNLQPQHF.

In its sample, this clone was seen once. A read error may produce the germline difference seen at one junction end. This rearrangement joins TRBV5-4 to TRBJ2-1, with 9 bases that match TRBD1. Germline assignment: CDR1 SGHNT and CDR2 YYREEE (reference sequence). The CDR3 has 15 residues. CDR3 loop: CASRLGQGTYNEQFF. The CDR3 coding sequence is TGTGCCAGCAGGTTGGGACAGGGAACCTACAATGAGCAGTTCTTC.

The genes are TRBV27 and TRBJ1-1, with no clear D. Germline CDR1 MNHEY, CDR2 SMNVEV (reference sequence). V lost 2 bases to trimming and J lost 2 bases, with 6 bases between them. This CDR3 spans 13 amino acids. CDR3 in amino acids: CASSLAGNTEAFF. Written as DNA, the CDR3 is TGTGCCAGCAGTTTAGCAGGAAACACTGAAGCTTTCTTT.

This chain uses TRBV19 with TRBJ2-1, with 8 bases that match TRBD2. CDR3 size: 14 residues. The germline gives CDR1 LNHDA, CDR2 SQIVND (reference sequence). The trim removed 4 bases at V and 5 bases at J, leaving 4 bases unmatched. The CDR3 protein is CASSNLAGDNEQFF. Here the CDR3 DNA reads TGTGCCAGTAGTAATCTAGCGGGCGACAATGAGCAGTTCTTC. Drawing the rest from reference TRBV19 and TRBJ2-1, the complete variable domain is DGGITQSPKYLFRKEGQNVTLSCEQNLNHDAMYWYRQDPGQGLRLIYYSQIVNDFQKGDIAEGYSVSREKKESFPLTVTSAQKNPTAFYLCASSNLAGDNEQFFGPGTRLTVL.

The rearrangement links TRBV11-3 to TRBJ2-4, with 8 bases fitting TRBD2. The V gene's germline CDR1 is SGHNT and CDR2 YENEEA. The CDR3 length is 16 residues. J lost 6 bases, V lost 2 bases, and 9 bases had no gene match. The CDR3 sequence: CASSLWAGLGVNIQYF. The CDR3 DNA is TGTGCCAGCAGCTTATGGGCGGGACTAGGGGTAAACATTCAGTACTTC.

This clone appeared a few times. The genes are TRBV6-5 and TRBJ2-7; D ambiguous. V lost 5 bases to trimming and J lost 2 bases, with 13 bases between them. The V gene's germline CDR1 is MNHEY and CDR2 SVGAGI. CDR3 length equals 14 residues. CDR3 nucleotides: TGTGCCAGCAGTCGCCTCGGATCTCCCTACGAGCAGTACTTC. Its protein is CASSRLGSPYEQYF.

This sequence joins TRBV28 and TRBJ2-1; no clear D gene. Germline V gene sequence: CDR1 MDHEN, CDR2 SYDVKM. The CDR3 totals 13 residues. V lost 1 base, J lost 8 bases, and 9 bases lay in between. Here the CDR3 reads CASSLSWSYEQFF. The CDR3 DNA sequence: TGTGCCAGCAGTTTATCATGGAGCTATGAGCAGTTCTTC.

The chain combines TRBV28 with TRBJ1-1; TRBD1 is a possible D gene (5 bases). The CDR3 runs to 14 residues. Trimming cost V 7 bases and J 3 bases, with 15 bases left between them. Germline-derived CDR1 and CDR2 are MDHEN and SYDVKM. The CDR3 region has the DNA TGTGCCAGCAACGGGGGGTTAGGATACACTGAAGCTTTCTTT. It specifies CASNGGLGYTEAFF.

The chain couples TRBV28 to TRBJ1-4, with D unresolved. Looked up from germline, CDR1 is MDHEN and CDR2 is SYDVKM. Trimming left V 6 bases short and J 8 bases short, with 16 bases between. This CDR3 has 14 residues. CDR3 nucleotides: TGTGCCAGCAGACCCGACCGGACTGCGGAAAAACTGTTTTTT. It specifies CASRPDRTAEKLFF.

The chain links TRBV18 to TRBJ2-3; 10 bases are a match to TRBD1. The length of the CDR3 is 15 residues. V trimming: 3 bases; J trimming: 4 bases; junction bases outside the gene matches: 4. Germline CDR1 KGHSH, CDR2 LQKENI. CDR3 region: CASSPGTGEADTQYF. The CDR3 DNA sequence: TGTGCCAGCTCACCCGGGACAGGGGAGGCAGATACGCAGTATTTT.

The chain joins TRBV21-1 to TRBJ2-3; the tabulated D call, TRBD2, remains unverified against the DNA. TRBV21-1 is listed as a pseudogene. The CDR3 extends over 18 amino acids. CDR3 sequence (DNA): TGTGCCAGCAGCAAAGTTGCTGGGTTGCGGGATCGCACAGATACGCAGTATTTT. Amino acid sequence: CASSKVAGLRDRTDTQYF.

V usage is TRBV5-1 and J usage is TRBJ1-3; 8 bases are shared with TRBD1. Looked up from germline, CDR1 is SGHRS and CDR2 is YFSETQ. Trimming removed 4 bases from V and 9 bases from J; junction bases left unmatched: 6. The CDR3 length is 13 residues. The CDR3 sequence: CASSQGQGATIYF. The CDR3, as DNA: TGCGCCAGCAGCCAAGGACAGGGAGCCACCATATATTTT.

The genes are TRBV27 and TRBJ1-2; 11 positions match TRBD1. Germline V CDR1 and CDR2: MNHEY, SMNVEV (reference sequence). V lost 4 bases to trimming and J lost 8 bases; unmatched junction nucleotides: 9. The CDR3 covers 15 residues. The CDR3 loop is CASSSRTGGRKGYTF. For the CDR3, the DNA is TGTGCCAGCAGTTCTCGGACAGGGGGCAGGAAGGGCTACACCTTC.